The present T cell receptor (beta chain) was sequenced within a study of blood T cell repertoires in COVID-19. Whole-study context: Sources were T cells, B-cell-depleted T cells, or PBMCs; the material itself was cDNA or gDNA.

Cohort assignment relied on participant-reported clinical history. Cohort 3 recovery required two negative PCRs, clearance, or symptom resolution. TCRdb's copy holds only in-frame clones and misses some; the assay was immunoSEQ multiplex PCR. The sample has hundreds of thousands of clones, approximately 91% seen once. CDR1 LGHNA and CDR2 YSLEER come from the germline V gene. V gave up 1 base and J gave up 2 bases, with 9 bases separating them. The CDR3 covers 14 residues. The source material was PBMCs or T cells enriched from blood (not recorded which). This clonotype originated in a woman between 40 and 55 years old who had recovered from COVID-19. The V call is TRBV4-3, the J call TRBJ2-7; TRBD1 is a possible D gene (5 bases). The CDR3 sequence is CASSQGDRPYEQYF. The CDR3 DNA is TGCGCCAGCAGCCAAGGTGACAGACCCTACGAGCAGTACTTC.